This TCR beta chain was sequenced in a study of CD4+ T cells in melanoma. Broader study findings: Neoantigen-specific CD4+ T cells in melanoma reportedly had diverse differentiation states.

This clone was observed at least ten times. No antigen is known for it. Trimming removed 3 bases at V and 3 bases at J, with 9 bases between. The CDR3 loop spans 13 amino acids. Germline V lookup: CDR1 SGHRS, CDR2 YFSETQ. Here immunoSEQ multiplex PCR was the method, and the copy in TCRdb shows in-frame clones only, minus some. This sample has more than 90,000 clones, with about 90% found just once. Input material: peripheral blood. This sequence originates from a human donor with melanoma. This chain links TRBV5-1 with TRBJ1-2; D perhaps matches TRBD1 (6 bases). The CDR3 loop is CASSWDNDYGYTF. Here the CDR3 DNA reads TGCGCCAGCAGCTGGGACAATGACTATGGCTACACCTTC. The full variable domain, rest sourced from reference TRBV5-1 and TRBJ1-2, is KAGVTQTPRYLIKTRGQQVTLSCSPISGHRSVSWYQQTPGQGLQFLFEYFSETQRNKGNFPGRFSGRQFSNSRSEMNVSTLELGDSALYLCASSWDNDYGYTFGSGTRLTVV.